The sequence of this T cell receptor (beta chain) was determined in a study of T cells in Graves' hyperthyroidism and ophthalmopathy. Germline lookup yields CDR1 MNHEY and CDR2 SVGEGT. The CDR3 totals 17 residues. The V end was cut by 0 bases, the J end by 4 bases, with 16 bases between. Patients affected by ophthalmopathy presented a Clinical Activity Score of at least 3, a NOSPECS grade of at least 4, and disease duration below 3 months. This clonotype was observed at least ten times. RNA transcripts provided the source from which TCR beta CDR3 regions were amplified. The HTBI primer set served for first-round RT-PCR of the TCR CDR3. MiXCR, applied by TCRdb to the multiplex PCR reads, yields one record per CDR3 protein. Here the sample spans hundreds of thousands of distinct CDR3 sequences, 16% being singletons.

Sequencing was performed on blood. The genes are TRBV6-2 or TRBV6-3 and TRBJ2-1, with D maybe TRBD2 (6 bases). This TCR was recovered from a young woman with Graves' ophthalmopathy. The CDR3 sequence: CASSYSLGTLSYNEQFF. The CDR3 coding sequence is TGTGCCAGCAGTTACTCTCTCGGGACTTTAAGTTACAATGAGCAGTTCTTC.